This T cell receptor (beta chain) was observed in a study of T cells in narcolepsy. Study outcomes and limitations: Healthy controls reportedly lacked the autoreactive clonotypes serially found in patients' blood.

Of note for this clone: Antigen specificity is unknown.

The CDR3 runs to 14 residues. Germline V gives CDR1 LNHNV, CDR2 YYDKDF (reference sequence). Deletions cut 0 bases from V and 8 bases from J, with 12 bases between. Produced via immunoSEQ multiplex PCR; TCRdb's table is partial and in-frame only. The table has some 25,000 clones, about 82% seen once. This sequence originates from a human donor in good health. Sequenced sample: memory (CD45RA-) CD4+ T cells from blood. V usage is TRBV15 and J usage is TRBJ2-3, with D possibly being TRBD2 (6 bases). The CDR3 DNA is TGTGCCACCAGCAGAGATAGGGCCGGGGGTACGCAGTATTTT. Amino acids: CATSRDRAGGTQYF.